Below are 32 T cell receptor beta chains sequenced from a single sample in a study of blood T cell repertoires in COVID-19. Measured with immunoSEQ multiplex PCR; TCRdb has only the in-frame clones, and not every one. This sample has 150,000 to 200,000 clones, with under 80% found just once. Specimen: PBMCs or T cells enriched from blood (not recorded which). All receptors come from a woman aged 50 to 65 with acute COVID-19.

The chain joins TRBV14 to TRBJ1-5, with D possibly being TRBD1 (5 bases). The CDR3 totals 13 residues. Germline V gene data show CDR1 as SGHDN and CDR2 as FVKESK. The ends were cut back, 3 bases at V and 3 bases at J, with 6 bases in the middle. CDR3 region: CASSHRDNQPQHF. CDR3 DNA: TGTGCCAGCAGCCACAGGGACAATCAGCCCCAGCATTTT.

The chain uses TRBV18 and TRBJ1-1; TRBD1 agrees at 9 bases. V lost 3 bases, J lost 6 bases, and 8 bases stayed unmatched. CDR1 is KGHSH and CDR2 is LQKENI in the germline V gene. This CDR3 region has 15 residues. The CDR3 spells CASSPGTGNDAEAFF. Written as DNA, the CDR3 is TGTGCCAGCTCACCGGGGACAGGGAATGACGCTGAAGCTTTCTTT.

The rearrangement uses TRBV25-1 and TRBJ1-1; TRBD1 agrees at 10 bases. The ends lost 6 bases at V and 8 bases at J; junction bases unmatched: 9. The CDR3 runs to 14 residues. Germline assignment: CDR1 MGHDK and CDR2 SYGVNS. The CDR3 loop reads CASRRGTGVMEAFF. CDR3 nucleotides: TGTGCCAGCAGAAGAGGGACAGGGGTCATGGAAGCTTTCTTT. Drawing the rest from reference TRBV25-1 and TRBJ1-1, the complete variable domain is EADIYQTPRYLVIGTGKKITLECSQTMGHDKMYWYQQDPGMELHLIHYSYGVNSTEKGDLSSESTVSRIRTEHFPLTLESARPSHTSQYLCASRRGTGVMEAFFGQGTRLTVV.

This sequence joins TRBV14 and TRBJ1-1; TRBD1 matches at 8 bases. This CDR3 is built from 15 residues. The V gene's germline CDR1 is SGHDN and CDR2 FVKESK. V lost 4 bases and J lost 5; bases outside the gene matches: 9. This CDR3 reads CASSLGQGEKTEAFF. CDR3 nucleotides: TGTGCCAGCAGCCTAGGACAGGGAGAAAAAACTGAAGCTTTCTTT.

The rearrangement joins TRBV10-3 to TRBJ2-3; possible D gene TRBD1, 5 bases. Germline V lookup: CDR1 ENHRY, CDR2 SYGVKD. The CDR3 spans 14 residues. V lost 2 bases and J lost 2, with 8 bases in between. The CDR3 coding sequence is TGTGCCATCAGTGAGGGGGCACCCACAGATACGCAGTATTTT. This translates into CAISEGAPTDTQYF.

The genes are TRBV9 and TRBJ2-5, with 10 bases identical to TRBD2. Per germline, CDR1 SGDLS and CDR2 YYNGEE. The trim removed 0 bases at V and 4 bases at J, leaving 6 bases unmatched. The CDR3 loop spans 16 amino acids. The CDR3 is CASSVGVAGGRETQYF. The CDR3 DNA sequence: TGTGCCAGCAGCGTAGGGGTAGCGGGGGGCCGAGAGACCCAGTACTTC. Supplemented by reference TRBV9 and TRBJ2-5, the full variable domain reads DSGVTQTPKHLITATGQRVTLRCSPRSGDLSVYWYQQSLDQGLQFLIQYYNGEERAKGNILERFSAQQFPDLHSELNLSSLELGDSALYFCASSVGVAGGRETQYFGPGTRLLVL.

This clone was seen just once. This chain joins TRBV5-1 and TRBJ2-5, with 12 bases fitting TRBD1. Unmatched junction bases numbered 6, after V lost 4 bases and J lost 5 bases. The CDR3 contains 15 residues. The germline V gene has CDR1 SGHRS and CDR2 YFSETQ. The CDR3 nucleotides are TGCGCCAGCAGCCCCGGGACAGGGGGCGTTGAGACCCAGTACTTC. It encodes CASSPGTGGVETQYF.

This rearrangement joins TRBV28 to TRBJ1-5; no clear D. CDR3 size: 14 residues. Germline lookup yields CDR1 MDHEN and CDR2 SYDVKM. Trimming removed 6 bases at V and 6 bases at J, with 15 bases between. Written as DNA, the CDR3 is TGTGCCAGCAGCTTAATAACAGTGTCTCAGCCCCAGCATTTT. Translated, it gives CASSLITVSQPQHF.

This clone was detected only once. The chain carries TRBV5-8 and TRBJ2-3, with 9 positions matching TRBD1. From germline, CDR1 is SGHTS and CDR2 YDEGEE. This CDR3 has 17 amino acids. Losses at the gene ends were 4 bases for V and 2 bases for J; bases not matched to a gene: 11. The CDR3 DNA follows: TGTGCCAGCAGCCTGCGGGGGACAGGGATGTCCACAGATACGCAGTATTTT. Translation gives CASSLRGTGMSTDTQYF.

CDR3 loop: CASSRTYRVSGYTF. In DNA form, the CDR3 reads TGCGCCAGCAGCCGAACCTACAGAGTATCTGGCTACACCTTC. The chain joins TRBV5-1 to TRBJ1-2; D gene unclear. The CDR3 sequence is 14 residues long. The germline CDR1 and CDR2 sequences are SGHRS and YFSETQ. The V end was cut by 4 bases, the J end by 7 bases, with 17 bases between.

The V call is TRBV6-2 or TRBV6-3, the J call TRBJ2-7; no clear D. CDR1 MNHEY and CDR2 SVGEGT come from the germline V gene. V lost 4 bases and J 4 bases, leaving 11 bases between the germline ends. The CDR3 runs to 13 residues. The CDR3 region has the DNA TGTGCCAGCAGTTTCCCCCCCTTTTACGAGCAGTACGTC. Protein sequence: CASSFPPFYEQYV.

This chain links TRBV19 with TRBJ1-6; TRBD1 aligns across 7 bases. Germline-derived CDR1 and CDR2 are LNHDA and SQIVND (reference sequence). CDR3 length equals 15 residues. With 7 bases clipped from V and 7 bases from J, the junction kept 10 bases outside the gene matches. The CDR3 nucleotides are TGTGCCAGTAACCCCCAGGGGGATCGGAATTCACCCCTCCACTTT. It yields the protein CASNPQGDRNSPLHF. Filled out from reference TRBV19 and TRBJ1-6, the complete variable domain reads DGGITQSPKYLFRKEGQNVTLSCEQNLNHDAMYWYRQDPGQGLRLIYYSQIVNDFQKGDIAEGYSVSREKKESFPLTVTSAQKNPTAFYLCASNPQGDRNSPLHFGNGTRLTVT.

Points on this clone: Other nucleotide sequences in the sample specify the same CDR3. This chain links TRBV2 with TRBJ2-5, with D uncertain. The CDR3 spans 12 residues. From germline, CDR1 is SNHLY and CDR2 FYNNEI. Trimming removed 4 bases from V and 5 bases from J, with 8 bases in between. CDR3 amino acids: CASSVRGETQYF. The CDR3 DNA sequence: TGTGCCAGCAGTGTTCGCGGTGAGACCCAGTACTTC. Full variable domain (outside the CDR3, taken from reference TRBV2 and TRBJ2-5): EPEVTQTPSHQVTQMGQEVILRCVPISNHLYFYWYRQILGQKVEFLVSFYNNEISEKSEIFDDQFSVERPDGSNFTLKIRSTKLEDSAMYFCASSVRGETQYFGPGTRLLVL.

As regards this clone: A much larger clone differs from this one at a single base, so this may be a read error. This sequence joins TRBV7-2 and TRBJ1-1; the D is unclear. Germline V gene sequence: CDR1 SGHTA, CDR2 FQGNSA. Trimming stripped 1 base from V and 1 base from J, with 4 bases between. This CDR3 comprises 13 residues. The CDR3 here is CASSLGQNTEAFF. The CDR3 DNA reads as TGTGCCAGCAGCTTAGGACAGAACACTGAAGCTTTCTTT.

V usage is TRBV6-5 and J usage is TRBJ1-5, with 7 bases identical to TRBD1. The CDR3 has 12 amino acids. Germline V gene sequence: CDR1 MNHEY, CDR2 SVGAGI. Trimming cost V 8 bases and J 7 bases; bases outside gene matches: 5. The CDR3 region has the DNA TGTGCCAGCCGACAGGGCGGGCAGCCCCAGCATTTT. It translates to CASRQGGQPQHF.

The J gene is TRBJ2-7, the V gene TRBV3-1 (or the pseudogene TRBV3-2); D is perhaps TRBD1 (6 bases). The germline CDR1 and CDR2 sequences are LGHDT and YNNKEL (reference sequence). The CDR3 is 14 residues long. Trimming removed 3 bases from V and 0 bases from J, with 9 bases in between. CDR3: CASSQWGRSYEQYV. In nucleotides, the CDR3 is TGTGCCAGCAGCCAGTGGGGGCGCTCCTACGAGCAGTACGTC.

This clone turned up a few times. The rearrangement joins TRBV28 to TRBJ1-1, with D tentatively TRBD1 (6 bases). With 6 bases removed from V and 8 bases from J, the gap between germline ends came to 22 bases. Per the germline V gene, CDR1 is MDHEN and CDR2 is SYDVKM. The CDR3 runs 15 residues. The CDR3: CASSQEGGGQREAFF. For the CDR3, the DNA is TGTGCCAGCAGCCAAGAAGGGGGAGGGCAACGGGAAGCTTTCTTT. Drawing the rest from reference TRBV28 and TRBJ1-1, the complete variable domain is DVKVTQSSRYLVKRTGEKVFLECVQDMDHENMFWYRQDPGLGLRLIYFSYDVKMKEKGDIPEGYSVSREKKERFSLILESASTNQTSMYLCASSQEGGGQREAFFGQGTRLTVV.

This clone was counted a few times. The CDR3 DNA reads as TGTGCCAGCTCACCTTCCTGGGGAAGGGGGGAGACCCAGTACTTC. Protein: CASSPSWGRGETQYF. V usage is TRBV18 and J usage is TRBJ2-5; weak D call: TRBD1 (6 bases). The CDR3 has 15 amino acids. Germline V gives CDR1 KGHSH, CDR2 LQKENI. V dropped 3 bases and J dropped 5 bases, with 16 bases sitting between them.

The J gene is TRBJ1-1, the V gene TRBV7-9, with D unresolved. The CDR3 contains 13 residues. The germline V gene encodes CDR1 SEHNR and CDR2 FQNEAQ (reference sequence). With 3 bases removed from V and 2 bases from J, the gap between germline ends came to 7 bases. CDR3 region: CASSFSPNTEAFF. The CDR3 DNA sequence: TGTGCCAGCAGCTTTAGTCCCAACACTGAAGCTTTCTTT.

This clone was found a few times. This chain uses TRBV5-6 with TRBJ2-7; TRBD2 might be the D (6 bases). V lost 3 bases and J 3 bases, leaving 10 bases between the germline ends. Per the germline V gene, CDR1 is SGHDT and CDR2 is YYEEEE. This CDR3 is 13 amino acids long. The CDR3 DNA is TGTGCCAGCAGCTGGGGACTCCTCTACGAGCAGTACGTC. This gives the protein CASSWGLLYEQYV.

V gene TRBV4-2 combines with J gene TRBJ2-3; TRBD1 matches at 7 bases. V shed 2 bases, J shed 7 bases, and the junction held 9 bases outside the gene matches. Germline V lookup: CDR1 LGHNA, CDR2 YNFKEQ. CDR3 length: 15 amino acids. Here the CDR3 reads CASSQRRGQVNTQYF. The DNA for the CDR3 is TGTGCCAGCAGCCAAAGACGAGGACAGGTCAATACGCAGTATTTT.

The CDR3 loop is CASGLGQGISGNTIYF. The CDR3 DNA is TGTGCTAGTGGTTTGGGTCAGGGGATCTCTGGAAACACCATATATTTT. The V and J genes are TRBV12-5 and TRBJ1-3, with D possibly matching TRBD1 (6 bases). V was clipped by 1 base and J by 0 bases, with 10 bases between them. Germline CDR1 LGHNT, CDR2 FRNRAP. This CDR3 contains 16 residues. Complete variable domain (other parts from reference TRBV12-5 and TRBJ1-3): DARVTQTPRHKVTEMGQEVTMRCQPILGHNTVFWYRQTMMQGLELLAYFRNRAPLDDSGMPKDRFSAEMPDATLATLKIQPSEPRDSAVYFCASGLGQGISGNTIYFGEGSWLTVV.

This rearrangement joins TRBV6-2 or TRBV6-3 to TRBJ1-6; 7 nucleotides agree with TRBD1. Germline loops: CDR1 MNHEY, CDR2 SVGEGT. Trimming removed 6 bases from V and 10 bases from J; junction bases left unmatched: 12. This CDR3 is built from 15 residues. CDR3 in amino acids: CASSPIDREGSPLHF. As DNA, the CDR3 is TGTGCCAGCAGCCCCATCGACAGGGAAGGGTCACCCCTCCACTTT.

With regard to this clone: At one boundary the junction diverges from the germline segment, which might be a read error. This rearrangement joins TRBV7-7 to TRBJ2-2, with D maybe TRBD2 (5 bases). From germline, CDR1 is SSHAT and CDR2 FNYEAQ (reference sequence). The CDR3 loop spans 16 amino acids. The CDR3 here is CASSITTGINTGELFF. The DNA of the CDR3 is TGTGCTAGCAGCATCACCACGGGAATTAACACCGGGGAGCTGTTTTTT.

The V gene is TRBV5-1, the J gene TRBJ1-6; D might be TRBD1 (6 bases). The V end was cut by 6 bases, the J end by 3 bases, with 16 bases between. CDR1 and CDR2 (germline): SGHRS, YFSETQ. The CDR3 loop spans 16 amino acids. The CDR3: CASKVSGQHYNSPLHF. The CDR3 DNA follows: TGCGCCAGCAAAGTCTCCGGACAGCACTATAATTCACCCCTCCACTTT.

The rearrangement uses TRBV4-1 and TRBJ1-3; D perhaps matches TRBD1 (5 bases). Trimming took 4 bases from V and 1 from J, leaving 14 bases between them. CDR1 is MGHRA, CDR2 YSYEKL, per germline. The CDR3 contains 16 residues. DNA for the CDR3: TGCGCCAGCAGCCCGCCAGGGCGCCTGTCTGGAAACACCATATATTTT. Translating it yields CASSPPGRLSGNTIYF.

In DNA, the CDR3 is TGTGCCAGCAGCTTAGGTCCGGGAACTAACTATGGCTACACCTTC. Translating it yields CASSLGPGTNYGYTF. The chain is built from TRBV11-2 and TRBJ1-2; no clear D gene. Germline assignment: CDR1 SGHAT and CDR2 FQNNGV. This CDR3 region has 15 residues. Trimming stripped 1 base from V and 0 bases from J, with 9 bases between.

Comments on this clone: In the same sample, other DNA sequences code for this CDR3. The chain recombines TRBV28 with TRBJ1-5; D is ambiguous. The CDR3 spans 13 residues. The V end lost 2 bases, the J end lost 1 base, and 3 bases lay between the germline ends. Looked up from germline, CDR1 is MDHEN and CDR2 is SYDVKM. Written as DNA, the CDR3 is TGTGCCAGCAGTTTAGTAAGCAATCAGCCCCAGCATTTT. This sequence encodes CASSLVSNQPQHF.

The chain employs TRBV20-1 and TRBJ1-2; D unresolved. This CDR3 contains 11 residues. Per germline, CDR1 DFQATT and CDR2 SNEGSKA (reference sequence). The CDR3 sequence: CRAHRSYGYTF. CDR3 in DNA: TGCAGGGCCCACCGGAGCTATGGCTACACCTTC.

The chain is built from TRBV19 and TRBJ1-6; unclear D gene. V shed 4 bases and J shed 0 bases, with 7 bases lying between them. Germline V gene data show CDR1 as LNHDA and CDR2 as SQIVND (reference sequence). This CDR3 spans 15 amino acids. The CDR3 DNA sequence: TGTGCCAGTAGTAAACAGAGCTCCTATAATTCACCCCTCCACTTT. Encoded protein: CASSKQSSYNSPLHF.

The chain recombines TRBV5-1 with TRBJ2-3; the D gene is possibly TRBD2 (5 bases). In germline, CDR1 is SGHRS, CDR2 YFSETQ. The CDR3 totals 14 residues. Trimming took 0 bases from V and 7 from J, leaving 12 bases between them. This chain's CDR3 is CASSLEEAVNTQYF. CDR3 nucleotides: TGCGCCAGCAGCTTGGAAGAAGCGGTGAATACGCAGTATTTT. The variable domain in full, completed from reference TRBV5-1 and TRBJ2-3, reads KAGVTQTPRYLIKTRGQQVTLSCSPISGHRSVSWYQQTPGQGLQFLFEYFSETQRNKGNFPGRFSGRQFSNSRSEMNVSTLELGDSALYLCASSLEEAVNTQYFGPGTRLTVL.

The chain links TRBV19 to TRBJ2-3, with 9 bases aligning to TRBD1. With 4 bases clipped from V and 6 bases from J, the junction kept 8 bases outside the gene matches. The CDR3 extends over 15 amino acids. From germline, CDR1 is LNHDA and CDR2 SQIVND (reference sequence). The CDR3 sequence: CASSNPGQGRDTQYF. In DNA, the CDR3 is TGTGCCAGTAGTAACCCGGGACAGGGAAGGGATACGCAGTATTTT.